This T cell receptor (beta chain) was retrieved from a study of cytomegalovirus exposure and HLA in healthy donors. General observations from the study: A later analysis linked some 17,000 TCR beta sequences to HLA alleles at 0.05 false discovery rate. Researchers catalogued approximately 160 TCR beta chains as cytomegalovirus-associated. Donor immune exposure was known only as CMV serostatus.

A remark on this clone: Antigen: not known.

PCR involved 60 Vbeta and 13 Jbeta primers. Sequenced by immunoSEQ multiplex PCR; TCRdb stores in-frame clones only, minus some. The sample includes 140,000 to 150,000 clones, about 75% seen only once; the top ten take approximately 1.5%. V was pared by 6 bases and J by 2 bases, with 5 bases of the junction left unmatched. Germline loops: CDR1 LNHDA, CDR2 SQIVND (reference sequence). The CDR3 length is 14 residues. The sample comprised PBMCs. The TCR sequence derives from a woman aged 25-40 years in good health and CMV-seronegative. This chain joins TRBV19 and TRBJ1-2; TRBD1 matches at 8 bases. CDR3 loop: CASSLTGANYGYTF. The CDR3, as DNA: TGTGCCAGTAGCTTGACAGGGGCCAACTATGGCTACACCTTC. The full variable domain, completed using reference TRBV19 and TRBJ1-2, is DGGITQSPKYLFRKEGQNVTLSCEQNLNHDAMYWYRQDPGQGLRLIYYSQIVNDFQKGDIAEGYSVSREKKESFPLTVTSAQKNPTAFYLCASSLTGANYGYTFGSGTRLTVV.